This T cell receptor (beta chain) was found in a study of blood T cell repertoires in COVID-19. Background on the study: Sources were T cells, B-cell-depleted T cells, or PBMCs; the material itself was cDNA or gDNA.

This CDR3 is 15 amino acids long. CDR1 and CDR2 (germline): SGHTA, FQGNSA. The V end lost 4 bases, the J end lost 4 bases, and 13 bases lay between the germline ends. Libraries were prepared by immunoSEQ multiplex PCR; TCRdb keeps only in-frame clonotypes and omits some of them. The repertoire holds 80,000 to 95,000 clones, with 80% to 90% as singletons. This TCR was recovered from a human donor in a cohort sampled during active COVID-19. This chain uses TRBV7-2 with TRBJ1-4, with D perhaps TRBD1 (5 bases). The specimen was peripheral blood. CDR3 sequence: CASSSTPGHNEKLFF. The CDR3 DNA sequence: TGTGCCAGCAGCTCCACCCCCGGACATAATGAAAAACTGTTTTTT.